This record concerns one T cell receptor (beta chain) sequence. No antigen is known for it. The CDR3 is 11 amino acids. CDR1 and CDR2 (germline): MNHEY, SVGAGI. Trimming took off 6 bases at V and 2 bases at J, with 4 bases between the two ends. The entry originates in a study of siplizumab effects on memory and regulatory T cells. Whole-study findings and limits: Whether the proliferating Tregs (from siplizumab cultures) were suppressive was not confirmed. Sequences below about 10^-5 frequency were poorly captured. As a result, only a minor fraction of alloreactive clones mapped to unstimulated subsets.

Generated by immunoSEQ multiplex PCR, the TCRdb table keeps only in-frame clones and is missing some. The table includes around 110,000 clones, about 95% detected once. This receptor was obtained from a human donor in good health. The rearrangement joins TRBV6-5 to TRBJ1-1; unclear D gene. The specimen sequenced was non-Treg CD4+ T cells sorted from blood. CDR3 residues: CASRRNTEAFF. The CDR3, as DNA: TGTGCCAGCAGACGCAACACTGAAGCTTTCTTT.